Listed here are 18 T cell receptor beta chains from one sample, sequenced in a study of T cell repertoires in cytomegalovirus infection. TCRdb redid the calling of the reads with MiXCR, one entry per CDR3 protein. The data hold about 500,000 distinct CDR3 sequences, with about 33% observed a single time. These TCRs are of unknown antigen specificity. Here the sequenced sample was cultured PBMCs, taken from culture after CMV antigen stimulation. The receptors here all came from a human donor in good health (CMV status not recorded). Some clones in this sample may be carry-over from other donors' samples.

The chain employs TRBV5-4 and TRBJ2-5; a possible D gene is TRBD1 (6 bases). Germline assignment: CDR1 SGHNT and CDR2 YYREEE (reference sequence). Trimming took 2 bases from V and 5 from J, leaving 16 bases between them. The CDR3 totals 15 residues. The CDR3 DNA follows: TGTGCCAGCAGCTTAACACCCGGGACACGGGAGACCCAGTACTTC. Its protein product is CASSLTPGTRETQYF. Full variable domain (rest looked up from reference TRBV5-4 and TRBJ2-5): ETGVTQSPTHLIKTRGQQVTLRCSSQSGHNTVSWYQQALGQGPQFIFQYYREEENGRGNFPPRFSGLQFPNYSSELNVNALELDDSALYLCASSLTPGTRETQYFGPGTRLLVL.

The chain recombines TRBV11-3 with TRBJ2-2; D might be TRBD1 or TRBD2, each matching 5 bases. Germline-derived CDR1 and CDR2 are SGHNT and YENEEA. There are 15 residues in the CDR3. V was trimmed by 5 bases and J by 4 bases, leaving 14 bases between them. In nucleotides, the CDR3 is TGTGCCAGCAGCGCCCGGGACCGGTTCACCGGGGAGCTGTTTTTT. Its translation: CASSARDRFTGELFF.

This chain connects TRBV19 to TRBJ1-2; D perhaps matches TRBD1 (5 bases). The CDR3 contains 14 residues. The ends were cut back, 3 bases at V and 4 bases at J, with 12 bases in the middle. Looked up from germline, CDR1 is LNHDA and CDR2 is SQIVND (reference sequence). The CDR3, as DNA: TGTGCCAGTAGTATTTCCCAGGGAGCCTATGGCTACACCTTC. Protein: CASSISQGAYGYTF.

This clonotype was recorded at least ten times. V and J are TRBV7-2 and TRBJ2-1, with D perhaps matching TRBD1 or TRBD2 (5 bases each). Germline CDR1 reads SGHTA; CDR2 reads FQGNSA. Trimming removed 3 bases from V and 7 bases from J, with 13 bases in between. This CDR3 has 14 residues. This CDR3 is CASSFGAPRNEQFF. Here the CDR3 DNA reads TGTGCCAGCAGCTTCGGGGCCCCGAGAAATGAGCAGTTCTTC.

The chain joins TRBV6-8 to TRBJ1-2; D possibly corresponds to TRBD1 (6 bases). This CDR3 is built from 12 residues. V dropped 6 bases and J dropped 7 bases, with 12 bases sitting between them. Germline CDR1 reads MNHGY; CDR2 reads SAAAGT. The CDR3 loop reads CASRITGSGYTF. DNA for the CDR3: TGTGCCAGCAGAATTACAGGGAGTGGCTACACCTTC.

The chain has TRBV11-2 and TRBJ2-1; D is undetermined. Trimming removed 0 bases from V and 6 bases from J, with 3 bases in between. Looked up from germline, CDR1 is SGHAT and CDR2 is FQNNGV. The CDR3 spans 12 residues. CDR3 in amino acids: CASSLESNEQFF. DNA for the CDR3: TGTGCCAGCAGCTTAGAATCCAATGAGCAGTTCTTC.

This chain uses TRBV7-9 with TRBJ2-2; tentatively, D is TRBD1 (7 bases). The CDR3 is 15 amino acids. Germline V gene sequence: CDR1 SEHNR, CDR2 FQNEAQ (reference sequence). V was cut by 2 bases and J by 5 bases, with 12 bases left in between. The CDR3 is CASSLRRGRTGELFF. The CDR3 DNA reads TGTGCCAGCAGCTTAAGGAGGGGGCGGACCGGGGAGCTGTTTTTT.

This clonotype came up a few times. The chain employs TRBV7-2 and TRBJ1-1, with D perhaps matching TRBD1 (6 bases). The CDR3 length is 15 residues. V lost 5 bases and J 6 bases, leaving 19 bases between the germline ends. The V gene's germline CDR1 is SGHTA and CDR2 FQGNSA. In DNA form, the CDR3 reads TGTGCCAGCAGCCAAGCCGGACAGTTGTACGCTGAAGCTTTCTTT. This translates into CASSQAGQLYAEAFF.

The gene calls are TRBV20-1 and TRBJ2-7, with a weak D call TRBD2 (5 bases). Trimming shortened V by 0 bases and J by 6 bases, and 12 bases separated the two germline ends. Germline-derived CDR1 and CDR2 are DFQATT and SNEGSKA (reference sequence). The CDR3 runs to 13 residues. The CDR3 DNA follows: TGCAGTGCTAGAGATACTAGTCGGGGCGAGCAGTACTTC. This encodes CSARDTSRGEQYF.

The chain couples TRBV10-3 to TRBJ1-2; 8 positions match TRBD1. Trimming removed 4 bases from V and 4 bases from J; junction bases left unmatched: 8. In germline, CDR1 is ENHRY, CDR2 SYGVKD. This CDR3 is built from 15 residues. CDR3 region: CAISVPLGQGYGYTF. DNA for the CDR3: TGTGCCATCAGTGTTCCCCTCGGACAGGGCTATGGCTACACCTTC.

This clonotype was seen many times. V gene TRBV7-6 combines with J gene TRBJ2-1; 11 positions agree with TRBD2. The CDR3 covers 15 residues. Trimming cost V 4 bases and J 4 bases; bases outside gene matches: 3. Germline V gene lookup returns CDR1 SGHVS and CDR2 FNYEAQ. CDR3 protein: CASSSLAGVYNEQFF. The CDR3 bases are TGTGCCAGCAGCTCACTAGCGGGAGTGTACAATGAGCAGTTCTTC. The whole variable domain, filled in from reference TRBV7-6 and TRBJ2-1, reads GAGVSQSPRYKVTKRGQDVALRCDPISGHVSLYWYRQALGQGPEFLTYFNYEAQQDKSGLPNDRFSAERPEGSISTLTIQRTEQRDSAMYRCASSSLAGVYNEQFFGPGTRLTVL.

The gene calls are TRBV5-1 and TRBJ1-1, with D maybe TRBD1 (5 bases). The ends were cut back, 4 bases at V and 1 base at J, with 20 bases in the middle. The germline CDR1 and CDR2 sequences are SGHRS and YFSETQ. The CDR3 extends over 17 amino acids. CDR3 nucleotide sequence: TGCGCCAGCAGCCCATGGGGTCCCAGGGTTGGGAACACTGAAGCTTTCTTT. It translates to CASSPWGPRVGNTEAFF.

The J gene is TRBJ2-7, the V gene TRBV7-9; 7 bases fit TRBD2. V was pared by 0 bases and J by 7 bases, with 3 bases of the junction left unmatched. In germline, CDR1 is SEHNR, CDR2 FQNEAQ (reference sequence). This CDR3 is 13 amino acids long. The CDR3 DNA reads as TGTGCCAGCAGCTTAGCGGGAGGGCATGAGCAGTACTTC. Residues: CASSLAGGHEQYF.

The J gene is TRBJ1-1, the V gene TRBV29-1; D is uncertain. V lost 1 base to trimming and J lost 6 bases, with 9 bases between them. Germline V gives CDR1 SQVTM, CDR2 ANQGSEA. The CDR3 length is 12 residues. CDR3 bases: TGCAGCGTTGAAGGGCTGGAACCTGAAGCTTTCTTT. Translated: CSVEGLEPEAFF. The full variable domain, with the rest looked up from reference TRBV29-1 and TRBJ1-1, is SAVISQKPSRDICQRGTSLTIQCQVDSQVTMMFWYRQQPGQSLTLIATANQGSEATYESGFVIDKFPISRPNLTFSTLTVSNMSPEDSSIYLCSVEGLEPEAFFGQGTRLTVV.

The CDR3 nucleotides read TGTGCCAGCAGCGCCGAGTCCGGGACTATAGGGACCCAGTACTTC. Amino acids: CASSAESGTIGTQYF. The genes are TRBV9 and TRBJ2-5; TRBD2 matches at 7 bases. The V gene's germline CDR1 is SGDLS and CDR2 YYNGEE. The V gene end was trimmed by 3 bases and the J gene end by 7 bases; junction bases not matched to a gene: 12. CDR3 length equals 15 residues.

In its sample, this clonotype was seen many times. This rearrangement joins TRBV7-2 to TRBJ2-1; 7 nucleotides align to TRBD1. The CDR3 length is 15 residues. Germline lookup yields CDR1 SGHTA and CDR2 FQGNSA. The V and J ends lost 7 bases and 7 bases, in that order; junction bases with no gene match: 13. This CDR3 is CASIASEGAGNEQFF. The CDR3 DNA is TGTGCCAGCATCGCTTCAGAGGGGGCGGGTAATGAGCAGTTCTTC.

The V and J genes are TRBV20-1 and TRBJ2-3; TRBD2 aligns across 10 bases. V lost 5 bases, J lost 0 bases, and 2 bases stayed unmatched. Per the germline V gene, CDR1 is DFQATT and CDR2 is SNEGSKA (reference sequence). The CDR3 consists of 14 residues. The CDR3 DNA follows: TGCAGTGCTGGACTAGCGGATAGCACAGATACGCAGTATTTT. It encodes CSAGLADSTDTQYF.

This clonotype was recorded a few times. The CDR3 region is CASSQSGEGYNEQFF. The CDR3 region has the DNA TGCGCCAGCAGCCAATCGGGAGAGGGCTACAATGAGCAGTTCTTC. The chain recombines TRBV4-3 with TRBJ2-1; D is perhaps TRBD2 (6 bases). This CDR3 has 15 amino acids. V lost 2 bases and J lost 3, with 11 bases in between. Germline V CDR1 and CDR2: LGHNA, YSLEER.